This entry features one T cell receptor beta chain sequence. In the source study's methods: Estimation of nucleated cell counts was performed using reference gene primer amplification. TCRdb's copy holds only in-frame clones and misses some; the assay was immunoSEQ multiplex PCR. The DNA gave D and trimming, while V, J and clone size come from that table. This sample has approximately 70,000 clones, with under 90% found just once. The source of the sample is a study of blood T cell repertoires in COVID-19. On the study more broadly: Specimens from acute and convalescent COVID-19 originated in the United States, Italy and Spain.

The CDR3 consists of 12 residues. Trimming took 3 bases from V and 8 from J, leaving 10 bases between them. Germline-derived CDR1 and CDR2 are KGHSH and LQKENI. The chain has TRBV18 and TRBJ1-1; the D gene is possibly TRBD1 (6 bases). The sequence came from a man between 70 and 80 years old with active or convalescent COVID-19. Sequenced input: peripheral blood. The CDR3 DNA reads TGTGCCAGCTCACCCCGGACAGACGAAGCTTTCTTT. Translated: CASSPRTDEAFF.